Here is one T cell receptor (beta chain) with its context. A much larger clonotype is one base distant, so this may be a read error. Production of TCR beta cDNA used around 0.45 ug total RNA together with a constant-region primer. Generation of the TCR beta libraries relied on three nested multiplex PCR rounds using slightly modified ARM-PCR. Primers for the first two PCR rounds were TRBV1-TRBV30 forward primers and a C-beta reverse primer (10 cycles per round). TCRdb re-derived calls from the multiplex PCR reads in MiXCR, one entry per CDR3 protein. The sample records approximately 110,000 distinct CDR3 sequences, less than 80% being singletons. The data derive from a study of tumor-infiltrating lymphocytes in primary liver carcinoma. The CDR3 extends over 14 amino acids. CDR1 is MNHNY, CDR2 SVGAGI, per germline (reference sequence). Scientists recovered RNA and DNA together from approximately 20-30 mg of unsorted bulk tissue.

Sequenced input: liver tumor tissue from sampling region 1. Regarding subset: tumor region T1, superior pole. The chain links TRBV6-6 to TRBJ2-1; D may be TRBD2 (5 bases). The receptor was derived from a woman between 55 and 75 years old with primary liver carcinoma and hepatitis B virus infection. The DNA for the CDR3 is TGTGCCAACAGTCCGGGATCAATTATCGATGAGCAGTTCTTC. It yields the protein CANSPGSIIDEQFF.